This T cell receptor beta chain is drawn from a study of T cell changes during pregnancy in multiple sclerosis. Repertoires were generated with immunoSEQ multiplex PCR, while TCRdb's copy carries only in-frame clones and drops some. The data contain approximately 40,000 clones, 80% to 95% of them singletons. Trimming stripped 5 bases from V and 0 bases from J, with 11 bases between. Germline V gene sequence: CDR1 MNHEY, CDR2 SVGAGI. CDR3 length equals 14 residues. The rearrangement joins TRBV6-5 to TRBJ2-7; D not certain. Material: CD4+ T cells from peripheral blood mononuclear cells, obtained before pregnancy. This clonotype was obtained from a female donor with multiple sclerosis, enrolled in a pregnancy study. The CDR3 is CASSTRRSSYEQYF. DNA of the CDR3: TGTGCCAGCAGTACTCGTAGGAGCTCCTACGAGCAGTACTTC.